Below, 19 T cell receptor beta chains from the same sample are listed, as sequenced in a study of blood T cell repertoires in COVID-19. Profiling relied on immunoSEQ multiplex PCR, and the TCRdb table lists in-frame clones only, not all of them. The sample includes roughly 150,000 clones, roughly 80% of them seen just once. Sample: PBMCs or T cells enriched from blood (not recorded which). The receptors derive from a woman aged 60-70 years who had recovered from COVID-19.

Remarks on this clone: This CDR3 is also generated by other DNA sequences in the sample. The chain has TRBV18 and TRBJ1-4; D gene uncertain. Trimming took off 6 bases at V and 6 bases at J, with 8 bases between the two ends. The CDR3 spans 12 residues. Germline V gene sequence: CDR1 KGHSH, CDR2 LQKENI. The CDR3 region is CASSPTDEKLFF. In nucleotides, the CDR3 is TGTGCCAGCTCCCCTACGGATGAAAAACTGTTTTTT.

The gene calls are TRBV6-5 and TRBJ1-1; 9 bases agree with TRBD1. The CDR3 runs to 14 residues. Germline V CDR1 and CDR2: MNHEY, SVGAGI. Losses at the gene ends were 6 bases for V and 3 bases for J; bases not matched to a gene: 5. In DNA, the CDR3 is TGTGCCAGCAGCGTCACAGGGGGCTACACTGAAGCTTTCTTT. Translation: CASSVTGGYTEAFF.

This clone was detected a few times. This specimen includes other DNA sequences encoding the same CDR3. The chain has TRBV24-1 and TRBJ2-3; a possible D gene is TRBD1 (6 bases). Germline CDR1 KGHDR, CDR2 SFDVKD. Trimming cost V 3 bases and J 3 bases, with 9 bases left between them. The CDR3 length is 14 residues. The CDR3 nucleotides are TGTGCCACCAGTGATGCCAGGGGTACAGATACGCAGTATTTT. Amino acids: CATSDARGTDTQYF.

This chain links TRBV9 with TRBJ2-7; D is unclear. The germline V gene encodes CDR1 SGDLS and CDR2 YYNGEE. CDR3 length: 15 residues. V shed 3 bases and J shed 2 bases, with 15 bases lying between them. CDR3 bases: TGTGCCAGCAGCGGTGCCCATTCAGGCCCCTACGAGCAGTACTTC. Protein sequence: CASSGAHSGPYEQYF.

CDR3 sequence (DNA): TGCGCCACCTTCGGGGAGAACAGGGGGCAAGGCACAGATACGCAGTATTTT. Protein sequence: CATFGENRGQGTDTQYF. This chain connects TRBV10-2 to TRBJ2-3; 9 bases are a match to TRBD1. In germline, CDR1 is WSHSY, CDR2 SAAADI. The CDR3 is 17 residues long. The J segment lost 1 base and the V segment lost 10 bases, leaving 15 bases of the junction unmatched.

This clone occurred many times. Other DNA sequences in this specimen translate into the identical CDR3. The chain employs TRBV12-3 or TRBV12-4 and TRBJ2-7; D perhaps matches TRBD2 (5 bases). Trimming pared 6 bases from V and 3 bases from J, leaving 9 bases between. The CDR3 is 12 residues long. The chain's CDR3 is CASSPLGYEQYF. CDR3 bases: TGTGCCAGCAGCCCACTAGGCTACGAGCAGTACTTC.

The chain combines TRBV19 with TRBJ2-5; TRBD2 matches 8 bases. The CDR3 has 14 amino acids. Trimming removed 7 bases from V and 1 base from J; junction bases left unmatched: 5. From germline, CDR1 is LNHDA and CDR2 SQIVND (reference sequence). CDR3 nucleotides: TGTGCCAGTAACACAGGGACTAGCCAAGAGACCCAGTACTTC. Translating gives CASNTGTSQETQYF.

The rearrangement uses TRBV7-9 and TRBJ1-1; TRBD1 is a possible D gene (5 bases). There are 15 residues in the CDR3. V was shortened by 1 base and J by 0 bases, with 9 bases between the two germline ends. Germline CDR1 is SEHNR and CDR2 is FQNEAQ (reference sequence). The CDR3 sequence: CASSLGGEMNTEAFF. Here the CDR3 DNA reads TGTGCCAGCAGCTTAGGGGGGGAGATGAACACTGAAGCTTTCTTT.

This chain uses TRBV7-3 with TRBJ2-2; D is unresolved. The CDR3 is 13 residues long. Trimming removed 5 bases from V and 4 bases from J, with 8 bases in between. The germline gives CDR1 SGHTA, CDR2 FQGTGA. In DNA form, the CDR3 reads TGTGCCAGCAGCCCGCGGTCCACCGGGGAGCTGTTTTTT. This sequence encodes CASSPRSTGELFF. Together with reference TRBV7-3 and TRBJ2-2, the CDR3 gives the full variable domain: GAGVSQTPSNKVTEKGKYVELRCDPISGHTALYWYRQSLGQGPEFLIYFQGTGAADDSGLPNDRFFAVRPEGSVSTLKIQRTERGDSAVYLCASSPRSTGELFFGEGSRLTVL.

This clone turned up a few times. The chain uses TRBV29-1 and TRBJ1-1, with a possible D match to TRBD1 (6 bases). The CDR3 covers 12 residues. Germline V gives CDR1 SQVTM, CDR2 ANQGSEA. Written as DNA, the CDR3 is TGCGGATGGAGGGGAGGGGGCACTGAAGCTTTCTTT. It encodes CGWRGGGTEAFF.

The V and J genes are TRBV4-1 and TRBJ2-7; TRBD1 matches 7 bases. CDR3 length: 15 residues. V trimming: 1 base; J trimming: 6 bases; junction bases outside the gene matches: 9. Germline-derived CDR1 and CDR2 are MGHRA and YSYEKL. CDR3 sequence (DNA): TGCGCCAGCAGCCAAGTGAGACAGGGCAAAGGCGAGCAGTACTTC. It yields the protein CASSQVRQGKGEQYF.

This clone appeared once. This chain uses TRBV21-1 with TRBJ2-7; the table's D gene call, TRBD1, was not cross checked with the DNA. TRBV21-1 is reported as a pseudogene. The CDR3 has 15 amino acids. In nucleotides, the CDR3 is TGTGCCAGCAGCCCTACAGGGGAGAGCTCCTACGAGCAGTACTTC. It is translated as CASSPTGESSYEQYF.

This clone was counted a single time. The chain is built from TRBV27 and TRBJ2-1; TRBD2 matches 10 bases. Germline V gene data show CDR1 as MNHEY and CDR2 as SMNVEV (reference sequence). Trimming removed 3 bases from V and 5 bases from J; junction bases left unmatched: 4. This CDR3 is built from 15 residues. Here the CDR3 DNA reads TGTGCCAGCAGTTTTATAGCGGGGGGCCACAATGAGCAGTTCTTC. Protein product: CASSFIAGGHNEQFF.

This chain links TRBV27 with TRBJ1-6; no clear D. The germline V and J ends were trimmed by 6 bases and 0 bases, with 12 bases remaining between them. CDR1 is MNHEY and CDR2 is SMNVEV in the germline V gene (reference sequence). The CDR3 totals 16 residues. CDR3 sequence: CASSSLGSSYNSPLHF. CDR3 nucleotide sequence: TGTGCCAGCAGCAGCCTCGGGAGCTCCTATAATTCACCCCTCCACTTT.

Here the CDR3 reads CASGNRGSPLHF. CDR3 bases: TGTGCCAGCGGCAACAGGGGATCACCCCTCCACTTT. V is TRBV27 and J is TRBJ1-6, with TRBD1 matching 7 bases. Per the germline V gene, CDR1 is MNHEY and CDR2 is SMNVEV (reference sequence). The CDR3 length is 12 residues. The ends lost 8 bases at V and 10 bases at J; junction bases unmatched: 5.

J is TRBJ1-4 and V is TRBV18; 10 bases align to TRBD1. Germline V lookup: CDR1 KGHSH, CDR2 LQKENI. Trimming cost V 6 bases and J 4 bases; bases outside gene matches: 5. This CDR3 region has 15 residues. This CDR3 reads CASSFGTGDNEKLFF. CDR3 DNA: TGTGCCAGCTCCTTCGGGACAGGGGATAATGAAAAACTGTTTTTT.

The J gene is TRBJ2-1, the V gene TRBV29-1, with 9 positions matching TRBD1. The CDR3 runs to 12 residues. Germline CDR1 and CDR2: SQVTM and ANQGSEA. After removal of 6 bases from V and 7 bases from J, the junction contained 4 bases not matched to a gene. The CDR3 loop reads CSVGDRANEQFF. The CDR3 DNA reads as TGCAGCGTGGGGGACAGGGCGAATGAGCAGTTCTTC.

The chain combines TRBV6-5 with TRBJ2-7; 9 nucleotides match TRBD1. V was pared by 4 bases and J by 0 bases, with 4 bases of the junction left unmatched. Germline-derived CDR1 and CDR2 are MNHEY and SVGAGI. The CDR3 covers 15 residues. CDR3 loop: CASSSTGQGSYEQYF. The CDR3, as DNA: TGTGCCAGCAGTTCGACGGGACAGGGCTCCTACGAGCAGTACTTC.

The chain recombines TRBV2 with TRBJ1-3, with D possibly being TRBD1 (6 bases). Trimming took 6 bases from V and 2 from J, leaving 14 bases between them. Germline loops: CDR1 SNHLY, CDR2 FYNNEI. This CDR3 region has 15 residues. The CDR3 loop is CASRGTGFAGNTIYF. The CDR3 bases are TGTGCCAGCAGGGGCACAGGGTTTGCTGGAAACACCATATATTTT.